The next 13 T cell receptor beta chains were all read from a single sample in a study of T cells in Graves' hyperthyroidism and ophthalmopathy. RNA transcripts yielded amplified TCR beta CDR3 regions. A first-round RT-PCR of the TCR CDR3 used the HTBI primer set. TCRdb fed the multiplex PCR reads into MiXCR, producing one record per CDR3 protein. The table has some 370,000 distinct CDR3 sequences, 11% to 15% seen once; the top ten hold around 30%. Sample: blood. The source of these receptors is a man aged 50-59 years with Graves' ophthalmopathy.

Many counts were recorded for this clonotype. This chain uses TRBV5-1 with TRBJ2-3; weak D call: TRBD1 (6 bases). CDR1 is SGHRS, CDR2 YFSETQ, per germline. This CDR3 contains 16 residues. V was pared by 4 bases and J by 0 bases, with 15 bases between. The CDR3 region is CASSGRGTTSTDTQYF. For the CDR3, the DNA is TGCGCCAGCAGCGGTAGGGGGACCACTAGCACAGATACGCAGTATTTT.

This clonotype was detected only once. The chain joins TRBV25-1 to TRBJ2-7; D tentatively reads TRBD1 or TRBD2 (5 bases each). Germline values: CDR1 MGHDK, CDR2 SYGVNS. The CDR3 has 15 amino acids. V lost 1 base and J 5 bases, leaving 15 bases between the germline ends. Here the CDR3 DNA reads TGTGCCAGCAGTGAATTCGGGGCAGGGTTGGACGAGCAGTACTTC. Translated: CASSEFGAGLDEQYF.

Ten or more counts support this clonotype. The CDR3 is CSASKPGYTGELFF. The CDR3, as DNA: TGCAGTGCTAGCAAGCCAGGGTACACCGGGGAGCTGTTTTTT. The chain employs TRBV20-1 and TRBJ2-2, with D maybe TRBD1 (5 bases). The CDR3 contains 14 residues. Germline lookup yields CDR1 DFQATT and CDR2 SNEGSKA (reference sequence). Trimming pared 3 bases from V and 3 bases from J, leaving 11 bases between.

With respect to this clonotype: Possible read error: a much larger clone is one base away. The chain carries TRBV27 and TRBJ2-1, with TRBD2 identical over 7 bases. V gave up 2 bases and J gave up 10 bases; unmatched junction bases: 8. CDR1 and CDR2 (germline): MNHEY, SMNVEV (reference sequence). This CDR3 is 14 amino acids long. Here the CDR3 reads CASSLVGRLDEQFF. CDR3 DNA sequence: TGTGCCAGCAGTTTAGTCGGGAGGCTCGACGAGCAGTTCTTC.

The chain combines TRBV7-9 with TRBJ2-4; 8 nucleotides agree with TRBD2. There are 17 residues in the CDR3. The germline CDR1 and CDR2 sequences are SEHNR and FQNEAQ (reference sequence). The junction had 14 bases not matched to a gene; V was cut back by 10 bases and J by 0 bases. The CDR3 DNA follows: TGTGCCACCACCGCTAGCGGGTTTGGGGGAGCCAAAAACATTCAGTACTTC. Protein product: CATTASGFGGAKNIQYF.

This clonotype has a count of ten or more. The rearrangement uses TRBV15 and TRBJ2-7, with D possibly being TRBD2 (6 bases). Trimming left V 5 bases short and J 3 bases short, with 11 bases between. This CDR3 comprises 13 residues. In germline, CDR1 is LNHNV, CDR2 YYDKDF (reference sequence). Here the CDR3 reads CATSGEVSYEQYF. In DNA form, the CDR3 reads TGTGCCACCAGCGGGGAGGTGAGCTACGAGCAGTACTTC.

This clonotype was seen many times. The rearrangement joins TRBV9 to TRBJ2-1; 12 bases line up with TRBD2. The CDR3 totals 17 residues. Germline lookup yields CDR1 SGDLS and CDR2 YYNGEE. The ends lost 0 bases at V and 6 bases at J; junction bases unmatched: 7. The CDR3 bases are TGTGCCAGCAGCGTAGTCCCAGCTAGCGGGGGGGGCAATGAGCAGTTCTTC. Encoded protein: CASSVVPASGGGNEQFF.

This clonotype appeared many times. The CDR3 DNA reads as TGTGCCAGCAGCTTATGGGCGGGACCGAGCTCCTACGAGCAGTACTTC. Amino acids: CASSLWAGPSSYEQYF. The J gene is TRBJ2-7, the V gene TRBV7-2, with TRBD2 as a possible D gene (6 bases). V was clipped by 2 bases and J by 0 bases, with 14 bases between them. The CDR3 sequence is 16 residues long. Germline CDR1 and CDR2: SGHTA and FQGNSA.

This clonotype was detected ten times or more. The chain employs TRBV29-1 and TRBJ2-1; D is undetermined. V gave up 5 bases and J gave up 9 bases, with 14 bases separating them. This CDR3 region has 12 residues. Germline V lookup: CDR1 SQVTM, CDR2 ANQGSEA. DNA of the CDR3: TGCAGCGTTTTTGCGTCGGATGGTGAGCAGTTCTTC. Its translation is CSVFASDGEQFF.

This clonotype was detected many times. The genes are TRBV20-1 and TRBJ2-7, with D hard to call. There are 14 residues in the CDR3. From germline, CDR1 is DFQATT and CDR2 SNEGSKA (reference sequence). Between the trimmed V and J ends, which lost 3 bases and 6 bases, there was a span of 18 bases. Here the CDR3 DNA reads TGCAGTGCTAGGGCTGGGCGGCGGAATTTCGAGCAGTACTTC. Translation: CSARAGRRNFEQYF.

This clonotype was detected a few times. The CDR3, as DNA: TGTGCCAGCAGCCGACCGGGACAGGGGTTGGACACCGGGGAGCTGTTTTTT. Residues: CASSRPGQGLDTGELFF. J is TRBJ2-2 and V is TRBV5-6; 10 bases match TRBD1. J lost 3 bases, V lost 4 bases, and 9 bases had no gene match. Germline-derived CDR1 and CDR2 are SGHDT and YYEEEE. This CDR3 region has 17 residues. Drawing the rest from reference TRBV5-6 and TRBJ2-2, the complete variable domain is DAGVTQSPTHLIKTRGQQVTLRCSPKSGHDTVSWYQQALGQGPQFIFQYYEEEERQRGNFPDRFSGHQFPNYSSELNVNALLLGDSALYLCASSRPGQGLDTGELFFGEGSRLTVL.

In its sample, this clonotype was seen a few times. The CDR3 DNA follows: TGTGCCAGCAGCTTTGGACATAATGAAAAACTGTTTTTT. Amino acid sequence: CASSFGHNEKLFF. This chain uses TRBV11-1 with TRBJ1-4; maybe TRBD1 (5 bases). The V and J ends lost 3 bases and 4 bases respectively, with 6 bases between them. The CDR3 contains 13 residues. Germline CDR1 SGHAT, CDR2 FQDESV (reference sequence).

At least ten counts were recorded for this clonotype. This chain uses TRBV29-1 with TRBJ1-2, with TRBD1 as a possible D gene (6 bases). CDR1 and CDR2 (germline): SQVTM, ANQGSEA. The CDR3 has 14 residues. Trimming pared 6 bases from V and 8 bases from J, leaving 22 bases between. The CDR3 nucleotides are TGCAGCGTGTGGCCGGGGGGGCCTCCTTCGGGCTACACCTTC. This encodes CSVWPGGPPSGYTF.